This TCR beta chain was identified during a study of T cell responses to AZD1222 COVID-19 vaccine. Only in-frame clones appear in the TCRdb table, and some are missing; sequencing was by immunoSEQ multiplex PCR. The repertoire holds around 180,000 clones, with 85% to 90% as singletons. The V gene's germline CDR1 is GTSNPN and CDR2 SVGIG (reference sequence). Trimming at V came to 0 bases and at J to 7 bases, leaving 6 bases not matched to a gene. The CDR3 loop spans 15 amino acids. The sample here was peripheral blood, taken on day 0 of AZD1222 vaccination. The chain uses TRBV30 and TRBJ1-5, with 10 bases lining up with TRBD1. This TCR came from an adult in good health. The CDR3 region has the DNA TGTGCCTGGAGTGTCTCGGGACAGGGGAACCAGCCCCAGCATTTT. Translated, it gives CAWSVSGQGNQPQHF.